This T cell receptor (beta chain) was observed in a study of cytomegalovirus exposure and HLA in healthy donors. Overall study findings and caveats: Earlier results showed most TCR beta V segments being productive about 87% or about 30% of the time.

Nominally healthy donors were sampled, though unrecorded immune exposures were likely. Worth noting for this clone: Its antigen is unidentified.

PCR used 60 Vbeta primers and 13 Jbeta primers. Data came from immunoSEQ multiplex PCR; TCRdb stores just in-frame clones and leaves some out. The sample has 110,000 to 150,000 clones, about 71% seen once. Germline CDR1 reads MNHNS; CDR2 reads SASEGT. This CDR3 has 12 amino acids. V was clipped by 3 bases and J by 6 bases, with 8 bases between them. The rearrangement uses TRBV6-1 and TRBJ1-1, with D uncertain. The sequenced sample consisted of PBMCs. The receptor comes from a woman in her fifties or sixties in good health and CMV-seropositive. CDR3 nucleotide sequence: TGTGCCAGCAGTGAGCGGGCAGCTGAAGCTTTCTTT. This encodes CASSERAAEAFF.